This TCR beta chain comes out of a study of shared clonotypes between healthy human individuals. Study findings and constraints: Among the subsets, naive ones generally showed larger estimated richness than memory ones.

Trimming shortened V by 5 bases and J by 9 bases, and 16 bases separated the two germline ends. CDR1 SGHTA and CDR2 FQGNSA come from the germline V gene. CDR3 length equals 13 residues. Donors included only healthy HIV-negative adults lacking recent acute infections or vaccinations. The input for sorted-subset replicate PCRs was around 0.2 ug DNA, 25,000 to 30,000 T cell genomes. Clones were read by immunoSEQ multiplex PCR, and TCRdb kept only the in-frame ones, dropping some. The repertoire holds about 660,000 clones, with around two thirds as singletons. To note about this clone: Its antigen is unknown.

The sample taken for sequencing was memory CD4+ T cells sorted from blood. The subset here: CD45RA-negative fraction. The receptor was isolated from a young woman in good health. The rearrangement links TRBV7-2 to TRBJ1-1; a possible D gene is TRBD1 (5 bases). CDR3: CASSPLEGTKAFF. CDR3 DNA: TGTGCCAGCAGCCCCCTCGAAGGGACTAAAGCTTTCTTT.